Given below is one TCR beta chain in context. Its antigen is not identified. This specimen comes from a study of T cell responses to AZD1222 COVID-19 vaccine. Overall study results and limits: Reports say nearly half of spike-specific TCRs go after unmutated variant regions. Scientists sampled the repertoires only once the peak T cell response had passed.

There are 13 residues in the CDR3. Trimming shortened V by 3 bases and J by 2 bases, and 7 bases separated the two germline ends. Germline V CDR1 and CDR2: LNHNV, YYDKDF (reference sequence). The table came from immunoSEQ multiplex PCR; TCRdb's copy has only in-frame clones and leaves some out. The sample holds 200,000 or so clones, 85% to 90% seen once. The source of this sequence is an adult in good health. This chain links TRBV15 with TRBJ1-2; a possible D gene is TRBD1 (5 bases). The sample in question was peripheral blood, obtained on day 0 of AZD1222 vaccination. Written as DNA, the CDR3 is TGTGCCACCAGCAGCAACAGGAACTATGGCTACACCTTC. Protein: CATSSNRNYGYTF.